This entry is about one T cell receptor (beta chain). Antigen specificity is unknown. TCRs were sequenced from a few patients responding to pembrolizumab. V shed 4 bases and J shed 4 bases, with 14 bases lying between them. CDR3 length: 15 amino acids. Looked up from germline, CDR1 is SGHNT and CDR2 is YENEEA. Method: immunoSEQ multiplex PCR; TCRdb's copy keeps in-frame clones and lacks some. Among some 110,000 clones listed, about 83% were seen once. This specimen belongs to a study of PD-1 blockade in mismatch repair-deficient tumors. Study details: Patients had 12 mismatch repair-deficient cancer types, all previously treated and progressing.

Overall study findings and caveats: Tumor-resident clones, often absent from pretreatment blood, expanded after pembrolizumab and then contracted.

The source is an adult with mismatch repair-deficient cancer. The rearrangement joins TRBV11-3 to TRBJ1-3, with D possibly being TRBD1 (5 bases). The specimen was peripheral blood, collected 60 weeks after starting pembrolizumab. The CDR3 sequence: CASSSRSGSGNTIYF. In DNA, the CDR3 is TGTGCCAGCAGCTCCCGATCAGGGTCGGGAAACACCATATATTTT.